This record looks at one T cell receptor (beta chain) sequence and its context. The clone's antigen remains unknown. No per-base quality is available; no much larger clone lies one base away. In the same sample, other DNA sequences code for this CDR3. Its CDR3 holds 15 amino acids, cysteine through phenylalanine. Only the CDR3 portion is preserved as DNA: 45 bases, with reading frame beginning at the first base. CDR1 and CDR2 are drawn from the germline V gene: KGHSH, LQKENI. Trimming takes 2 bases off V and 3 bases off J; junction bases not matched to a gene: 4. This entry is derived from a study of blood T cell repertoires in COVID-19 (dated by TCRdb to 2018 to 2020). Broadly, across the study: Samples from collaborators originated in the United States, Italy and Spain and spanned both the acute and convalescent phases of COVID-19. The repertoires were released in a freely available public database intended as a resource for research on the immune response to SARS-CoV-2. A de-identified subject ID, COVID-19 status, age in years and sex were almost always included in the sample metadata. The prospective study material was composed of cDNA or gDNA derived from T cells, B-cell-depleted T cells, or PBMCs. The samples were drawn from two sources: the first 160 participants of the ongoing ImmuneRACE study, and 950 to 1,500 subjects contributed by 6 global collaborators. The dataset comprised deeply sampled blood TCRbeta repertoires from subjects exposed to, actively infected with, or recovered from COVID-19. HLA class I and class II types, where available, came from metadata supplied by the sample provider rather than from assay-based typing. Here is what the overall study found, with its caveats: How much clinical and demographic metadata was included differed by source and by participant, and the metadata was provided uncurated.

One collaborating source in Seattle enrolled patients during active infection and followed them longitudinally through the course of disease. Whole blood was collected in K2EDTA tubes by collaborating institutions according to the institutions' own protocols. Collaborator samples were shipped for TCRbeta analysis as frozen whole blood, isolated PBMCs, or DNA extracted from either sample type. The immunoSEQ Assay, a bias-controlled multiplex PCR, was used to amplify TCRbeta CDR3 regions from genomic DNA. Concerning the study's data processing: Within the assay, amplification of reference gene primers was used to estimate how many nucleated cells each sample contained. To quantify the absolute abundance of each unique TCRbeta CDR3 rearrangement, sequence reads were collapsed and filtered. For each sample, productive Simpson clonality was calculated by taking the square root of Simpson's diversity index across productive rearrangements. TCRdb holds this immuneACCESS table with in-frame rearrangements only. Some clones are missing; in checked studies, unresolved V genes explain under half, and the rest has no known cause. V and J calls and clone size come straight from that table; D and trimming were deduced from the DNA. The sample profile shows over 100,000 clones; around nine tenths of them were found once. Approximately 10% of the sample rests with the top ten.

The rearrangement joined TRBV18 to TRBJ2-5, with 9 middle bases fitting TRBD1. This clonotype was sampled from a woman aged 70-85 years with COVID-19, enrolled during active disease. What was sequenced was peripheral blood. The sequence in DNA is TGTGCCAGCTCACCATCTACAGGGGGCGAAGAGACCCAGTACTTC. Its translation is CASSPSTGGEETQYF.